This T cell receptor (beta chain) originates from a study of patients and donors after allogeneic stem cell transplantation. J was trimmed by 6 bases and V by 0 bases; bases with no gene match: 9. In germline, CDR1 is MGHRA, CDR2 YSYEKL. This CDR3 contains 16 residues. TCRdb ran MiXCR on the RT-PCR reads and lists one entry per CDR3 protein. Of about 12,000 distinct CDR3 sequences in the sample, approximately 25% were seen once. The chain recombines TRBV4-1 with TRBJ1-2; 8 bases match TRBD1. Material for sequencing was blood, either unsorted or a sorted T cell fraction (not recorded which). This TCR was recovered from a human donor who was either an allogeneic HSCT recipient or a stem cell or donor lymphocyte infusion donor (not recorded which). It is not recorded whose cells these are; they may come from a transplant donor. In DNA form, the CDR3 reads TGCGCCAGCAGCCAAGAAAGGGACAGGCTCGTAGATGGCTACACCTTC. Amino acids: CASSQERDRLVDGYTF.